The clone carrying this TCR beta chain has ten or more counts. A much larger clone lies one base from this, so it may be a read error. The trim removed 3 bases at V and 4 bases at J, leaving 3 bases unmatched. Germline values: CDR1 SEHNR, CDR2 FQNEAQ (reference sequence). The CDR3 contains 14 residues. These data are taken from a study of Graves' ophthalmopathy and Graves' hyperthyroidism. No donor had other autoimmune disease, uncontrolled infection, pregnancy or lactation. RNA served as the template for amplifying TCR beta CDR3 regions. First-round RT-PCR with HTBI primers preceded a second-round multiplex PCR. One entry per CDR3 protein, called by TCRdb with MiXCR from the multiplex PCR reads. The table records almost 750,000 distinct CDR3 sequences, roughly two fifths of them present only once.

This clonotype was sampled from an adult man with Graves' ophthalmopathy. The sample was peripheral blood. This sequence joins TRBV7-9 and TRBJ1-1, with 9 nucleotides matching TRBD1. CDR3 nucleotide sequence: TGTGCCAGCAGCTTCGGACAGGGGAGCACTGAAGCTTTCTTT. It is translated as CASSFGQGSTEAFF.